These 5 T cell receptor beta chains share one sample of origin, sequenced in a study of tumor-infiltrating lymphocytes in primary liver carcinoma. Unsorted bulk tissue of roughly 20-31 mg yielded co-extracted RNA and DNA. The researchers produced TCR beta cDNA from roughly 500 ng total RNA with a constant-region primer. It was through three nested multiplex PCR rounds of slightly modified ARM-PCR that TCR beta libraries arose. Both of the initial two PCR rounds ran for about 9 cycles and employed TRBV1-TRBV30 forward primers alongside a C-beta reverse primer. TCRdb independently ran MiXCR on the multiplex PCR reads; one entry per CDR3 protein. The sample holds around 70,000 distinct CDR3 sequences; over 60% are singletons and the top ten take approximately 30%. Sequences were obtained from liver tumor tissue from sampling region 4. Subset described: tumor region T4, right-lateral pole. Every receptor here comes from a man aged 40-55 years with primary liver carcinoma and hepatitis B virus infection.

For this clonotype: The CDR3 end shows no conserved phenylalanine or tryptophan, and so a read error is likely. The V and J genes are TRBV29-1 and TRBJ2-7; D may match TRBD1 or TRBD2 (5 bases each). The CDR3 contains 13 residues. Germline V gives CDR1 SQVTM, CDR2 ANQGSEA. Written as DNA, the CDR3 is TGCAACGTTGACGCGGACGGGGCTGGGGAGCAGTACTTA. Protein sequence: CNVDADGAGEQYL.

A remark on this clonotype: The CDR3 does not close with the conserved phenylalanine or tryptophan, likely indicating a read error. The chain joins TRBV28 to TRBJ2-5, with D unresolved. This CDR3 has 15 amino acids. Germline values: CDR1 MDHEN, CDR2 SYDVKM. V was pared by 8 bases and J by 7 bases, with 23 bases between. The CDR3 spells CASRVSLSPWGTQYL. CDR3 DNA sequence: TGTGCCAGCCGTGTCTCCTTAAGTCCGTGGGGGACCCAGTACTTA.

Notes on this clonotype: A clone one base away is much larger, so this may be a read error. Likely a read error: the CDR3 ends without its conserved phenylalanine or tryptophan. This chain uses TRBV5-6 with TRBJ2-7; possibly TRBD1 or TRBD2 for D (5 bases each). Trimming shortened V by 4 bases and J by 3 bases, and 14 bases separated the two germline ends. The CDR3 has 14 residues. Germline V gives CDR1 SGHDT, CDR2 YYEEEE. The CDR3 spells CASSLVGAVYEQYL. The CDR3 DNA is TGTGCCAGCAGCCTGGTCGGGGCGGTCTACGAGCAGTACCTC.

A remark on this clonotype: The CDR3 does not close with the conserved phenylalanine or tryptophan, likely indicating a read error. The V and J genes are TRBV11-2 and TRBJ2-2, with 8 bases matching TRBD2. Trimming took 5 bases from V and 2 from J; bases not matched to a gene: 16. This CDR3 is 19 amino acids long. Germline V lookup: CDR1 SGHAT, CDR2 FQNNGV. The CDR3 DNA follows: TGTGCCAGCAGCCCGGGAGGGGGACTAGTGGATCTTAACACCGGGGAGCTGTTTCTT. It yields the protein CASSPGGGLVDLNTGELFL.

In nucleotides, the CDR3 is TGCAGCACATGTGAGGGGAACTATGGCTACACCTTC. Amino acids: CSTCEGNYGYTF. V gene TRBV29-1 combines with J gene TRBJ1-2; D perhaps matches TRBD1 (5 bases). Looked up from germline, CDR1 is SQVTM and CDR2 is ANQGSEA. The CDR3 totals 12 residues. Trimming took off 8 bases at V and 2 bases at J, with 12 bases between the two ends.